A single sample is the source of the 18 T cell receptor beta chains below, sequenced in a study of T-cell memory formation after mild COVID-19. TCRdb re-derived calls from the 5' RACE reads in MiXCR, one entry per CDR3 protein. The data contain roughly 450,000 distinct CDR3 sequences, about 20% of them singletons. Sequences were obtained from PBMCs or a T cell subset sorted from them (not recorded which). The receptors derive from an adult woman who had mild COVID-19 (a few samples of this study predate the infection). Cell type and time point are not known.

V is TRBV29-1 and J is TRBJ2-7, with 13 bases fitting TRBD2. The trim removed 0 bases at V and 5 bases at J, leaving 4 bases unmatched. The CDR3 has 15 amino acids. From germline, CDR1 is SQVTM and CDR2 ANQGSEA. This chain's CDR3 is CSVEERTSGRNEQYF. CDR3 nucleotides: TGCAGCGTTGAAGAGAGGACTAGCGGGAGAAACGAGCAGTACTTC.

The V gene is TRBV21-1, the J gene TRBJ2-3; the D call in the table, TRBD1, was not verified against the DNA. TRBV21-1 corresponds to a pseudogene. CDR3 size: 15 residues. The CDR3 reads CASRAGTPNTDTQYF. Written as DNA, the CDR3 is TGTGCCAGCAGGGCCGGGACACCCAACACAGATACGCAGTATTTT.

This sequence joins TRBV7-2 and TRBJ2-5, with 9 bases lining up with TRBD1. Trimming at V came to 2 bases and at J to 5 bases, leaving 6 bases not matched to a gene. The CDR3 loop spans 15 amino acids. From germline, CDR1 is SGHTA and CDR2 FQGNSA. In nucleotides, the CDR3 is TGTGCCAGCAGCTTATGGGACAGGGAAGACGAGACCCAGTACTTC. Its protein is CASSLWDREDETQYF. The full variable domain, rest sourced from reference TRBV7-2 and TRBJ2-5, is GAGVSQSPSNKVTEKGKDVELRCDPISGHTALYWYRQSLGQGLEFLIYFQGNSAPDKSGLPSDRFSAERTGGSVSTLTIQRTQQEDSAVYLCASSLWDREDETQYFGPGTRLLVL.

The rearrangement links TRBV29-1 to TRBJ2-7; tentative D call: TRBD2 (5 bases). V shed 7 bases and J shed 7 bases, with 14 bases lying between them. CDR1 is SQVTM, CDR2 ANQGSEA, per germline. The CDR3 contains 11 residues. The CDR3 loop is CSGRSGFEQYF. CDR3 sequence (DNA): TGCAGCGGCCGTTCGGGGTTTGAGCAGTACTTC.

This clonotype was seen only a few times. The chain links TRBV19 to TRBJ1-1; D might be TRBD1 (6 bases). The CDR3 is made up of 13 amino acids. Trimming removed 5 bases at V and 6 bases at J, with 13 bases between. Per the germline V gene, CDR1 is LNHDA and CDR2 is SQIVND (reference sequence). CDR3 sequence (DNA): TGTGCCAGTAGTTGGGGGCGAAATGCTGAAGCTTTCTTT. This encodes CASSWGRNAEAFF.

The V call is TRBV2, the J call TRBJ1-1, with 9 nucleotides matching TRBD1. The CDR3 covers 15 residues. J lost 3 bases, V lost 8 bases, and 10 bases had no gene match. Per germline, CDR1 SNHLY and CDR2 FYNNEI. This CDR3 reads CASLRTGALDTEAFF. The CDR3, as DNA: TGTGCCAGCCTACGGACAGGGGCCCTTGACACTGAAGCTTTCTTT.

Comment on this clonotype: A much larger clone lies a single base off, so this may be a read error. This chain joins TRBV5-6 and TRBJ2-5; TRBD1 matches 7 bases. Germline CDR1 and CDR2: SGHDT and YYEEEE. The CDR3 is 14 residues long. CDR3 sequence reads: CASGFGQAQETQYF. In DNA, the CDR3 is TGTGCCAGCGGCTTCGGACAGGCCCAAGAGACCCAGTACTTC.

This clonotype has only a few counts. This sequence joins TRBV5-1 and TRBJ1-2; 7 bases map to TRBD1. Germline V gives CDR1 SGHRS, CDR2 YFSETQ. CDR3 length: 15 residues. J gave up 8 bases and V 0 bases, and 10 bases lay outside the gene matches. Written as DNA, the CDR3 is TGCGCCAGCAGCTTGGGTCAGAGGAGGGGGCAGGGCTACACCTTC. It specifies CASSLGQRRGQGYTF.

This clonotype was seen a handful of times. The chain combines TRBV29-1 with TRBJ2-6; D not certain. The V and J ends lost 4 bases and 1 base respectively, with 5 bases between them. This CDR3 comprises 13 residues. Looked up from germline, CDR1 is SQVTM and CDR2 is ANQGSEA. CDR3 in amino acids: CSVGVSGANVLTF. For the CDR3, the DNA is TGCAGCGTTGGAGTATCTGGGGCCAACGTCCTGACTTTC. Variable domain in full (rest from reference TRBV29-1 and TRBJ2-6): SAVISQKPSRDICQRGTSLTIQCQVDSQVTMMFWYRQQPGQSLTLIATANQGSEATYESGFVIDKFPISRPNLTFSTLTVSNMSPEDSSIYLCSVGVSGANVLTFGAGSRLTVL.

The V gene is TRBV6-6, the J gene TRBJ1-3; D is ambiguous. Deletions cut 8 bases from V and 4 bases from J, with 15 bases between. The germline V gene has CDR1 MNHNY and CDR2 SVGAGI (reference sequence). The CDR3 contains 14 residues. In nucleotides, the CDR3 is TGTGCCAGCCTTGGTCAACAGAAGGGAAACACCATATATTTT. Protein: CASLGQQKGNTIYF.

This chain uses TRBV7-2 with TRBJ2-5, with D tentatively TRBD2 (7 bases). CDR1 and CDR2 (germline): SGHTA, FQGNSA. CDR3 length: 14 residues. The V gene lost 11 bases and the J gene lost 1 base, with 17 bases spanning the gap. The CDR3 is CAERARGGQETQYF. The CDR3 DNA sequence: TGTGCCGAAAGGGCTAGGGGGGGCCAAGAGACCCAGTACTTC.

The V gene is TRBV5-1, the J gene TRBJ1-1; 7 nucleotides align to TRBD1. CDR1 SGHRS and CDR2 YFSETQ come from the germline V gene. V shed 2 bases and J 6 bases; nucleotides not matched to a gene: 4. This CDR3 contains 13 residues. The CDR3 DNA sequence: TGCGCCAGCAGCTTAAACGACAGGGCTGAAGCTTTCTTT. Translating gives CASSLNDRAEAFF.

The CDR3 sequence: CASSPPSAGIGNTIYF. In DNA form, the CDR3 reads TGTGCCAGCTCACCACCATCGGCTGGGATCGGAAACACCATATATTTT. The chain uses TRBV18 and TRBJ1-3; D not certain. Germline V CDR1 and CDR2: KGHSH, LQKENI. There are 16 residues in the CDR3. The ends were cut back, 0 bases at V and 4 bases at J, with 13 bases in the middle.

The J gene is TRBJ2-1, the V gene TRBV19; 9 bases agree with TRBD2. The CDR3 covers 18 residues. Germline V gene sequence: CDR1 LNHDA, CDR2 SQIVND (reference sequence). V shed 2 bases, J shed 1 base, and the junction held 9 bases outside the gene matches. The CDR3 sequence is CASSIIRLAGLSYNEQFF. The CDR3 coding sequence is TGTGCCAGTAGTATAATAAGGCTAGCGGGGCTGTCCTACAATGAGCAGTTCTTC.

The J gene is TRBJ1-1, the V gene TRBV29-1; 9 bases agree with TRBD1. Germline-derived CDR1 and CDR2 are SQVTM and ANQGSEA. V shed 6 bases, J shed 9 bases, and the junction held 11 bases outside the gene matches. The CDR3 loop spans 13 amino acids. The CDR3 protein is CSVRPGQGRQAFF. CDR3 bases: TGCAGCGTGCGACCGGGACAGGGACGGCAAGCTTTCTTT.

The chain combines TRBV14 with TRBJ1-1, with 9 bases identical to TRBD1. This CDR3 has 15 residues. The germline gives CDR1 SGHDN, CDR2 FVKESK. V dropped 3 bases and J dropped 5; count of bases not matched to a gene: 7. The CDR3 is CASSHRFDRGTEAFF. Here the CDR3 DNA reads TGTGCCAGCAGCCACCGGTTCGACAGGGGGACTGAAGCTTTCTTT.

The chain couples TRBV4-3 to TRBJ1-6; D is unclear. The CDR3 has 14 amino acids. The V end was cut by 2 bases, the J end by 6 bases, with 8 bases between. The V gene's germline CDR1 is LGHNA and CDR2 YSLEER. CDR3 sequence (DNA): TGCGCCAGCAGCCAAACGTATCGTAATTCACCCCTCCACTTT. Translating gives CASSQTYRNSPLHF.

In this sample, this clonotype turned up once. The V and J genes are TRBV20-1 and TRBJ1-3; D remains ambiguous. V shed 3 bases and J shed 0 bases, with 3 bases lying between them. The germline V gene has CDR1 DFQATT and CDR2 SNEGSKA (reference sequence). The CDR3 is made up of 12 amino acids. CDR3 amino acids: CSARRSGNTIYF. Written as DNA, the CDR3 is TGCAGTGCTAGGCGCTCTGGAAACACCATATATTTT.